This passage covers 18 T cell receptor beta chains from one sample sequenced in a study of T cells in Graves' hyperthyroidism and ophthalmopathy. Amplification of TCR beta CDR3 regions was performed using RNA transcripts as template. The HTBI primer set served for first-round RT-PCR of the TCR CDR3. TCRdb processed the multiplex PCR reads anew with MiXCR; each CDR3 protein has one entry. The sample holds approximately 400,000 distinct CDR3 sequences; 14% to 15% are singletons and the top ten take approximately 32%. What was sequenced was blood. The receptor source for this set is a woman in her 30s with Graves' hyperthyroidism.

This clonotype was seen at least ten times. CDR3 DNA sequence: TGTGCCAGCAGGAGGGCTGGGGCCAACGTCCTGACTTTC. Its protein is CASRRAGANVLTF. The chain joins TRBV12-3 or TRBV12-4 to TRBJ2-6, with D possibly matching TRBD2 (5 bases). The V gene lost 6 bases and the J gene lost 2 bases, with 5 bases spanning the gap. The CDR3 sequence is 13 residues long.

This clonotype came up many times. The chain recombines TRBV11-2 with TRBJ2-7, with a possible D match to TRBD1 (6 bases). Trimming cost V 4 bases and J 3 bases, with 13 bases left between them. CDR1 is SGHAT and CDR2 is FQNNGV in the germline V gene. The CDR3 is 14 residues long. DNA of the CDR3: TGTGCCAGCAGCTCGACCGGGACATACTACGAGCAGTACTTC. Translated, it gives CASSSTGTYYEQYF.

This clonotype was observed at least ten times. The CDR3 DNA follows: TGTGCCAGCAGTTACTCTGACAGGGCTTGGGGCACTGAAGCTTTCTTT. Translated: CASSYSDRAWGTEAFF. The V and J genes are TRBV6-5 and TRBJ1-1; 7 nucleotides match TRBD1. Germline-derived CDR1 and CDR2 are MNHEY and SVGAGI. This CDR3 region has 16 residues. J was trimmed by 4 bases and V by 0 bases; bases with no gene match: 8.

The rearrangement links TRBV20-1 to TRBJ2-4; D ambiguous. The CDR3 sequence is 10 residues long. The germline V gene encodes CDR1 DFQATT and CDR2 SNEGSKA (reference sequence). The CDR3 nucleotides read TGCAGCTTAACTAAAAACATTCAGTACTTC. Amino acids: CSLTKNIQYF.

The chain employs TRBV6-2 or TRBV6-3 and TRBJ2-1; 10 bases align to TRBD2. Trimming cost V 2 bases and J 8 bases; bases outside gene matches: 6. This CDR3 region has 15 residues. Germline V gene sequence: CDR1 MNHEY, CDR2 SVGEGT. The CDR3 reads CASSYTSGTIDEQFF. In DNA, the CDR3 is TGTGCCAGCAGTTACACTAGCGGGACAATCGATGAGCAGTTCTTC.

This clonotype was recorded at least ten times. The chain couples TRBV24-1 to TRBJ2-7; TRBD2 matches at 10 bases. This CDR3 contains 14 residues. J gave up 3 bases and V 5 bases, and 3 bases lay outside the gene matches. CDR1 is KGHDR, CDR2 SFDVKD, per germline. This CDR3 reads CATSATSGDYEQYF. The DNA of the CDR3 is TGTGCCACCAGTGCAACTAGCGGGGACTACGAGCAGTACTTC.

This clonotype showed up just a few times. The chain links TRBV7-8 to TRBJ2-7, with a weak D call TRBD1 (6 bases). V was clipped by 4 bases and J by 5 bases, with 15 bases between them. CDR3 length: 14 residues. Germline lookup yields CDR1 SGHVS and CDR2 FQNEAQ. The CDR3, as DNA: TGTGCCAGCAGCTCCGGACAGTTTCTAGACGAGCAGTACTTC. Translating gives CASSSGQFLDEQYF.

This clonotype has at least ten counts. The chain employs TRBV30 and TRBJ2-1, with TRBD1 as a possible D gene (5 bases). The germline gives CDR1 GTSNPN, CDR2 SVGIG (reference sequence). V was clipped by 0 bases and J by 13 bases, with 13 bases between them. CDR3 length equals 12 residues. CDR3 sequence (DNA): TGTGCCTGGAGTGTACAGGTCGGTGTTCAGTTCTTC. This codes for CAWSVQVGVQFF.

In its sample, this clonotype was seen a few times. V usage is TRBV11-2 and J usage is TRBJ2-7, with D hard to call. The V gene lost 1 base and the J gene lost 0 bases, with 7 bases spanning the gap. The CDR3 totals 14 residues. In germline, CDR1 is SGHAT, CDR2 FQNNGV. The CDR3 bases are TGTGCCAGCAGCTTAGTGCGGTACTCCTACGAGCAGTACTTC. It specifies CASSLVRYSYEQYF.

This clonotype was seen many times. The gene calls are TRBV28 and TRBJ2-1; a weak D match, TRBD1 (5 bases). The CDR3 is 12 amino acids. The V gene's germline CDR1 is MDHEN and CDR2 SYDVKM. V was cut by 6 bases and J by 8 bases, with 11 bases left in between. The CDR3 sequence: CASSTDSYEQFF. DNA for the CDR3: TGTGCCAGCAGCACCGACAGTTATGAGCAGTTCTTC.

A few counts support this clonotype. DNA of the CDR3: TGTGCCAGCAGTTACCGGGACGCCGGAACCTACGAGCAGTACTTC. It codes for CASSYRDAGTYEQYF. The rearrangement uses TRBV6-5 and TRBJ2-7; possibly TRBD1 or TRBD2 for D (5 bases each). The CDR3 covers 15 residues. Trimming shortened V by 2 bases and J by 2 bases, and 13 bases separated the two germline ends. Germline V gene sequence: CDR1 MNHEY, CDR2 SVGAGI.

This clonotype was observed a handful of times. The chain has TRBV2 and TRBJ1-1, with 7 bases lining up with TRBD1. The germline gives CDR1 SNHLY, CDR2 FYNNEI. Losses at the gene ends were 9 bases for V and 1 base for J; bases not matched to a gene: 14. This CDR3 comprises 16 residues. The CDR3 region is CASDDREGWKNTEAFF. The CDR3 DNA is TGTGCCAGTGACGACAGGGAAGGATGGAAGAACACTGAAGCTTTCTTT.

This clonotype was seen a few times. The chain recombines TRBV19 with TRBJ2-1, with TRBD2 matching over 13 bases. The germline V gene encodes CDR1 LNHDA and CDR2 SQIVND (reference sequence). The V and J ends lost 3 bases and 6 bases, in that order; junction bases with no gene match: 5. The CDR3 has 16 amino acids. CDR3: CASSIPGTSGINEQFF. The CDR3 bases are TGTGCCAGTAGTATCCCCGGGACTAGCGGGATCAATGAGCAGTTCTTC. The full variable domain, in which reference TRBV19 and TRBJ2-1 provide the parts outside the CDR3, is DGGITQSPKYLFRKEGQNVTLSCEQNLNHDAMYWYRQDPGQGLRLIYYSQIVNDFQKGDIAEGYSVSREKKESFPLTVTSAQKNPTAFYLCASSIPGTSGINEQFFGPGTRLTVL.

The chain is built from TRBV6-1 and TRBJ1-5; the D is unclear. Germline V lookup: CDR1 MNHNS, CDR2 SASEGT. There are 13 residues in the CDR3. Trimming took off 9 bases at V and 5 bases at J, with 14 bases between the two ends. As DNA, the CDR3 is TGTGCCAGTCGGACTGGCGACGATCAGCCCCAGCATTTT. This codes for CASRTGDDQPQHF.

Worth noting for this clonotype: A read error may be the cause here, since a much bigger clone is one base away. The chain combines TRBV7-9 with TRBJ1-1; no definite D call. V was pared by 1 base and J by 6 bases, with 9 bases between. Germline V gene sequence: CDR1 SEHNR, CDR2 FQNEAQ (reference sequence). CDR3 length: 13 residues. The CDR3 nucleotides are TGTGCCAGCAGCTTAGTGGAAGTTGCTGAAGCTTTCTTT. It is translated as CASSLVEVAEAFF.

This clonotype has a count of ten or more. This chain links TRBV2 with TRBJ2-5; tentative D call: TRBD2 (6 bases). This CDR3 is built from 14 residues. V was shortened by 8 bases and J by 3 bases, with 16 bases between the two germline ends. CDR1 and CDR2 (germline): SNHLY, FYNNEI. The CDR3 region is CASSAVGGKETQYF. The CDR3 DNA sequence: TGTGCCAGCTCGGCGGTCGGGGGAAAAGAGACCCAGTACTTC.

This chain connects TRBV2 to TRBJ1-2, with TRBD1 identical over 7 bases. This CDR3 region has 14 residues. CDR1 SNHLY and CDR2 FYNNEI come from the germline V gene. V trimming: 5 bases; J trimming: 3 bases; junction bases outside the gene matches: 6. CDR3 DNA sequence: TGTGCCAGCAGTTCCGACAGGGAGTACTATGGCTACACCTTC. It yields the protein CASSSDREYYGYTF.

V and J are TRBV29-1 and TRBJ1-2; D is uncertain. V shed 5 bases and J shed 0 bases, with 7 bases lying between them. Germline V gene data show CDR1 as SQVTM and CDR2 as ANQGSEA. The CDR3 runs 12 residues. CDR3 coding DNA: TGCAGCGTTACCGGGGCTAACTATGGCTACACCTTC. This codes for CSVTGANYGYTF.